The rows below give T cell receptor beta chains drawn from one sample of a study of blood T cell repertoires in COVID-19. Some clones are missing from TCRdb's copy, which holds only in-frame ones; the method was immunoSEQ multiplex PCR. The sample lists about 170,000 clones; 75% to 90% were seen once. The sample taken for sequencing was PBMCs or T cells enriched from blood (not recorded which). The receptors come from a woman aged 50 to 60 who had recovered from COVID-19. Each CDR3 is given with its conserved first and last residue. A D gene is named only where the DNA matches it firmly. Size is stated for part of the rows, as once, few or many counts, or as a class when the clone is expanded.

j_gene,abundance,v_gene,d_gene,CDR3nt,CDR3aa
TRBJ1-2,-,TRBV5-1,-,TGCGCCAGCAGCTTGGAGGGGTATTCTAACTATGGCTACACCTTC,CASSLEGYSNYGYTF
TRBJ1-2,-,TRBV14,TRBD1,TGTGCCAGCAGCCTTGACAGGGCCATCGGTGGCTACACCTTC,CASSLDRAIGGYTF
TRBJ2-5,-,TRBV6-4,-,TGTGCCAGCAGTGACTCGAACCTAAGGGACATCAGGTGTACCCAGTACTTC,CASSDSNLRDIRCTQYF
TRBJ2-5,-,TRBV10-1,-,TGCGCCAGCAGTGAGGGGCCACAAGAGACCCAGTACTTC,CASSEGPQETQYF
TRBJ2-3,-,TRBV11-3,-,TGTGCCACCCGACAGTCTAGCACAGATACGCAGTATTTT,CATRQSSTDTQYF
TRBJ1-1,-,TRBV28,-,TGTGCCAGCAGCTTACTAACGGGGGGGAACACTGAAGCTTTCTTT,CASSLLTGGNTEAFF
TRBJ2-5,once,TRBV5-5,-,TGTGCCAGCAGCGGTGGAGGGCCCCAAGAGACCCAGTACTTC,CASSGGGPQETQYF
TRBJ1-5,-,TRBV19,TRBD1,TGTGCCAGTAGGGGACAGGCTTATAGCAATCAGCCCCAGCATTTT,CASRGQAYSNQPQHF
TRBJ2-3,-,TRBV3-1/TRBV3-2,TRBD2,TGTGCCAGCAGCCAGGATACTGGACTAGCGGAGTACACAGATACGCAGTATTTT,CASSQDTGLAEYTDTQYF
TRBJ1-2,-,TRBV28,-,TGTGCCAGCAGACCGGGGGGGGCGAGAATCTATGGCTACACCTTC,CASRPGGARIYGYTF
TRBJ1-5,-,TRBV5-1,-,TGCGCCAGCAGCTTGGATGGGGGGGATCAGCCCCAGCATTTT,CASSLDGGDQPQHF
TRBJ1-2,-,TRBV6-5,TRBD1,TGTGCCAGCAGCCTGGGACAGGGGACCTATGGCTACACCTTC,CASSLGQGTYGYTF
TRBJ1-1,once,TRBV2,TRBD1,TGTGCCAGCAGTGATACTCAAAGGACAGGTGGTGAAGCTTTCTTT,CASSDTQRTGGEAFF
TRBJ1-2,-,TRBV25-1,TRBD1,TGTGCCAGCAGTGGCCAGGGACAGCGATACTCTAACTATGGCTACACCTTC,CASSGQGQRYSNYGYTF
TRBJ2-1,-,TRBV7-2,-,TGTGCCAGCACCGCGACTTTTAACTACAATGAGCAGTTCTTC,CASTATFNYNEQFF
TRBJ2-3,-,TRBV7-2,-,TGTGCCAGCAGCTTGGGGACTGTCACAGATACGCAGTATTTT,CASSLGTVTDTQYF
TRBJ1-2,-,TRBV2,-,TGTGCCAGCTGGATGGGGGGGGCGTCGGGCTATGGCTACACCTTC,CASWMGGASGYGYTF
TRBJ2-3,-,TRBV9,TRBD2,TGTGCCAGCAGCGCGGGACTAGAGCTAACAGATACGCAGTATTTT,CASSAGLELTDTQYF
TRBJ1-4,-,TRBV9,-,TGTGCCAGCAGCGTAAAGGGGACAACTAATGAAAAACTGTTTTTT,CASSVKGTTNEKLFF
TRBJ2-5,-,TRBV12-3/TRBV12-4,-,TGTGCCAGCAGTTTACAGGGTCAAGAGACCCAGTACTTC,CASSLQGQETQYF
TRBJ1-5,-,TRBV3-1/TRBV3-2,-,TGTACCACCTCCCCAGGGTCCGGAAATCAGCCCCAGCATTTT,CTTSPGSGNQPQHF
TRBJ1-1,-,TRBV19,-,TGTGCCAGTAGTATCCCATTTCAGGGGAGAAGAACTGAAGCTTTCTTT,CASSIPFQGRRTEAFF
TRBJ2-3,few,TRBV19,TRBD1,TGTGCCAGTAGCGTGACAGGGAGATTTTCGGATACGCAGTATTTT,CASSVTGRFSDTQYF
TRBJ2-2,-,TRBV19,TRBD2,TGTGCCAGTACCACCCCCGGGGGGGAGGACACCGGGGAGCTGTTTTTT,CASTTPGGEDTGELFF
TRBJ1-3,-,TRBV30,-,TGTGCCTGGGGCCAGGGCAGCCGGGGGAACACCATATATTTT,CAWGQGSRGNTIYF
TRBJ1-2,-,TRBV28,-,TGTGCCTGCTCTGGTAGCTTAGTCTATGGCTACACCTTC,CACSGSLVYGYTF
TRBJ2-3,-,TRBV2,TRBD1,TGTGCCAGCAGTGCCTTAGACAGGGGGGATACGCAGTATTTT,CASSALDRGDTQYF
TRBJ1-2,-,TRBV18,-,TGTGCCAGCTCAATCCTACCCGTGGACTATGGCTACACCTTC,CASSILPVDYGYTF
TRBJ2-2,-,TRBV12-3/TRBV12-4,TRBD1,TGTGCCGCAAGGACAGGGAACACCGGGGAGCTGTTTTTT,CAARTGNTGELFF
TRBJ2-1,-,TRBV5-1,TRBD2,TGCGCCAGCAGCCCCCTCCTAGCGGGAGCAGACAATGAGCAGTTCTTC,CASSPLLAGADNEQFF
TRBJ2-2,-,TRBV30,-,TGTGCCTGGTCTACCGGGGCCGGGGAGCTGTTTTTT,CAWSTGAGELFF
TRBJ1-5,-,TRBV11-2,-,TGTGCCAGCAGCCCAGGGATTACGAGCAATCAGCCCCAGCATTTT,CASSPGITSNQPQHF
TRBJ1-6,-,TRBV27,TRBD1,TGTGCCAGCCCGTGCTACCGGGACAGGGTGTATTCACCCCTCCACTTT,CASPCYRDRVYSPLHF
TRBJ2-5,-,TRBV19,TRBD1,TGTGCCAGCAGGGACAGCACCCAAGAGACCCAGTACTTC,CASRDSTQETQYF
TRBJ1-4,-,TRBV29-1,TRBD1,TGCAGCGTGAATACAGGGGGCCAGGAACTGTTTTTT,CSVNTGGQELFF
TRBJ1-2,-,TRBV9,TRBD1,TGTGCCAGCAACCCAGGGGACAGGAGGGTACTACCGAAGCTCGGCACCTTC,CASNPGDRRVLPKLGTF
TRBJ2-1,-,TRBV4-2,-,TGTGCCAGCAGCCCTTCTAAAAACCCCCGGGCGGGCAATGAGCAGTTCTTC,CASSPSKNPRAGNEQFF